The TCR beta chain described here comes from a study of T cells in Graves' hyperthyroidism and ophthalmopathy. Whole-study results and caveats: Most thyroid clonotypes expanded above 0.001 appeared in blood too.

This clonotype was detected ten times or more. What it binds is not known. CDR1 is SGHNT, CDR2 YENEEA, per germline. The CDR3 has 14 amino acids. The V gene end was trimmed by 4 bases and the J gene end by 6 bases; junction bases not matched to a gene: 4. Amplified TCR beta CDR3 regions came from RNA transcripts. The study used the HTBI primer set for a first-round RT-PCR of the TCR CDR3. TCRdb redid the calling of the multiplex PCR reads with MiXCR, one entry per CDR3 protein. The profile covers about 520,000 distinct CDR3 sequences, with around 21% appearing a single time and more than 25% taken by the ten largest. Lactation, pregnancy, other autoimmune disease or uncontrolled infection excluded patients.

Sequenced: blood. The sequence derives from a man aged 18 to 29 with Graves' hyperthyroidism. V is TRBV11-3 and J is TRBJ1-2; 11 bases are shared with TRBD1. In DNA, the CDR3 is TGTGCCAGCAGCTCAGGACAGGGGGCGCATGGCTACACCTTC. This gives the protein CASSSGQGAHGYTF.